This record concerns one T cell receptor beta chain sequence. This clone is identified as large (0.1 to 1%). Its recognized antigen is unknown. No qualities accompany the bases; no much larger clone lies one base away. The data are from a study of blood T cell repertoires in COVID-19 (dated by TCRdb to 2020 to 2022). Broadly, across the study: Samples from collaborators originated in the United States, Italy and Spain and spanned both the acute and convalescent phases of COVID-19. The material from the prospective study consisted of cDNA or gDNA derived from T cells, B-cell-depleted T cells, or PBMCs. The dataset comprised deeply sampled blood TCRbeta repertoires from subjects exposed to, actively infected with, or recovered from COVID-19. A freely available public database, intended as a resource for researchers studying the immune response to SARS-CoV-2, is where the repertoires were released. Samples were obtained from the ongoing ImmuneRACE study (first 160 participants) and from over a thousand subjects provided by 6 global collaborators. Nearly every sample came with metadata listing a de-identified subject ID, COVID-19 status, age in years and sex. Where HLA class I and class II types were available, the types were taken from metadata supplied by the sample provider, not from assay-based typing.

The immunoSEQ Assay, a bias-controlled multiplex PCR, was used to amplify TCRbeta CDR3 regions from genomic DNA. The source study handled its data this way. Within the assay, amplification of reference gene primers was used to estimate how many nucleated cells each sample contained. To quantify the absolute abundance of each unique TCRbeta CDR3 rearrangement, sequence reads were collapsed and filtered. For each sample, productive Simpson clonality was calculated by taking the square root of Simpson's diversity index across productive rearrangements. Sourced from immuneACCESS, this table was stored by TCRdb with only in-frame sequences that have V and J called. A share of the clones is absent; for the studies checked, an unresolved V gene accounts for under half, and the remainder has no known explanation. V, J and clone size are taken as reported in that table, and D and trimming were inferred from the DNA itself. This sample is represented by around 65,000 clones; approximately 78% of them were singletons. The ten largest clones represent 9% to 9.5% of the sample.

Inclusive of the bounding cysteine and phenylalanine, the CDR3 is 15 residues long. This entry keeps only the CDR3 DNA: 45 bases, framed from base 1. For this chain, trimming is 4 bases at the V end and 2 bases at the J end, and the number of junction bases without a gene match is 3. Sequences LNHDA (CDR1) and SQIVND (CDR2) are obtained from the germline V gene (reference sequence). Collaborating institutions collected whole blood in K2EDTA tubes following their own protocols. For TCRbeta analysis, collaborator samples were shipped as frozen whole blood, as isolated PBMCs, or as DNA extracted from either sample type. General findings and caveats noted by the study authors: The quantity of clinical and demographic metadata differed by source and by participant and was supplied without curation.

The source of this sequence is a human donor in a cohort sampled during active COVID-19. The chain employs TRBV19 and TRBJ2-7, and 12 junctional nucleotides match TRBD2. Input material: peripheral blood. The CDR3 protein sequence reads: CASSTWTSGAYEQYF. The DNA reads as follows: TGTGCCAGTAGTACCTGGACTAGCGGGGCCTACGAGCAGTACTTC.